This TCR beta chain was sequenced for a study of T cell changes during pregnancy in multiple sclerosis. The germline gives CDR1 LNHDA, CDR2 SQIVND (reference sequence). CDR3 size: 13 residues. Trimming removed 0 bases at V and 4 bases at J, with 6 bases between. The method was immunoSEQ multiplex PCR; TCRdb's version includes in-frame clones alone and lacks a portion of them. The sample contains roughly 35,000 clones, about nine tenths of which appear only once. The V and J genes are TRBV19 and TRBJ1-1; the D is unclear. The sequenced sample was CD8+ T cells from peripheral blood mononuclear cells, obtained after pregnancy. The origin of this receptor is a female donor with multiple sclerosis, enrolled in a pregnancy study. This CDR3 reads CASSIERSTEAFF. In DNA form, the CDR3 reads TGTGCCAGTAGTATAGAGAGAAGCACTGAAGCTTTCTTT. The full variable domain, with the rest looked up from reference TRBV19 and TRBJ1-1, is DGGITQSPKYLFRKEGQNVTLSCEQNLNHDAMYWYRQDPGQGLRLIYYSQIVNDFQKGDIAEGYSVSREKKESFPLTVTSAQKNPTAFYLCASSIERSTEAFFGQGTRLTVV.